One and the same sample provided the 22 T cell receptor beta chains below, sequenced in a study of blood T cell repertoires in COVID-19. Only in-frame clones appear in the TCRdb table, and some are missing; sequencing was by immunoSEQ multiplex PCR. The data show about 200,000 clones, 70% to 90% seen once. Sequenced material: peripheral blood. The receptors come from a woman aged 70 to 79 with COVID-19, enrolled during active disease.

This chain uses TRBV5-5 with TRBJ2-7; 10 positions match TRBD1. CDR3 length: 15 amino acids. V lost 4 bases to trimming and J lost 3 bases; unmatched junction nucleotides: 7. Germline V lookup: CDR1 SGHKS, CDR2 YYEKEE (reference sequence). As DNA, the CDR3 is TGTGCCAGCAGCCTGGGACAGGGGTTTTTCTACGAGCAGTACTTC. Translating gives CASSLGQGFFYEQYF.

This sequence joins TRBV18 and TRBJ1-3; the D gene is possibly TRBD1 (6 bases). Germline lookup yields CDR1 KGHSH and CDR2 LQKENI. The CDR3 is 17 residues long. Trimming pared 0 bases from V and 1 base from J, leaving 13 bases between. CDR3 DNA sequence: TGTGCCAGCTCACCACCCAACAGGGCGGTTTCTGGAAACACCATATATTTT. Protein sequence: CASSPPNRAVSGNTIYF.

There are a few counts of this clone. The gene calls are TRBV5-4 and TRBJ2-3; no firm D call. The V and J ends lost 0 bases and 3 bases respectively, with 5 bases between them. Germline CDR1 SGHNT, CDR2 YYREEE (reference sequence). The CDR3 totals 13 residues. The CDR3 DNA sequence: TGTGCCAGCAGCTTGGCCGCGACAGATACGCAGTATTTT. Its protein is CASSLAATDTQYF. The full variable domain, its missing parts supplied by reference TRBV5-4 and TRBJ2-3, is ETGVTQSPTHLIKTRGQQVTLRCSSQSGHNTVSWYQQALGQGPQFIFQYYREEENGRGNFPPRFSGLQFPNYSSELNVNALELDDSALYLCASSLAATDTQYFGPGTRLTVL.

This sequence joins TRBV7-3 and TRBJ1-1; 9 positions match TRBD1. Germline V gene sequence: CDR1 SGHTA, CDR2 FQGTGA. The ends lost 5 bases at V and 11 bases at J; junction bases unmatched: 12. This CDR3 region has 14 residues. CDR3 protein: CASSGSGTGKHAFF. The CDR3 region has the DNA TGTGCCAGCAGCGGATCCGGGACAGGGAAACACGCTTTCTTT.

This clone was counted a single time. V is TRBV9 and J is TRBJ2-5; 7 bases match TRBD2. J lost 1 base, V lost 0 bases, and 6 bases had no gene match. Per the germline V gene, CDR1 is SGDLS and CDR2 is YYNGEE. The CDR3 length is 16 residues. The CDR3 is CASSVGAPSGQETQYF. In nucleotides, the CDR3 is TGTGCCAGCAGCGTAGGAGCCCCTAGCGGCCAAGAGACCCAGTACTTC.

The sample holds one count of this clone. V usage is TRBV6-5 and J usage is TRBJ1-6, with TRBD1 identical over 8 bases. The germline CDR1 and CDR2 sequences are MNHEY and SVGAGI. V shed 3 bases and J 13 bases; nucleotides not matched to a gene: 11. The length of the CDR3 is 15 residues. The CDR3 DNA sequence: TGTGCCAGCAGTTATTCTGGACAGGGAGGTATGCCCCTCCACTTT. Translation gives CASSYSGQGGMPLHF.

The J gene is TRBJ2-1, the V gene TRBV19, with 9 bases lining up with TRBD1. CDR3 length equals 19 residues. V shed 5 bases and J 11 bases; nucleotides not matched to a gene: 25. Germline-derived CDR1 and CDR2 are LNHDA and SQIVND (reference sequence). The CDR3 region is CASSLLLPGQGILRDQQFF. For the CDR3, the DNA is TGTGCCAGTAGTTTACTCCTTCCGGGACAGGGAATATTGAGGGACCAGCAGTTCTTC. Using reference TRBV19 and TRBJ2-1 for the parts outside the CDR3, the full variable domain is DGGITQSPKYLFRKEGQNVTLSCEQNLNHDAMYWYRQDPGQGLRLIYYSQIVNDFQKGDIAEGYSVSREKKESFPLTVTSAQKNPTAFYLCASSLLLPGQGILRDQQFFGPGTRLTVL.

A word on this clone: At one end the junction does not follow the germline gene, possibly because of a read error. The V call is TRBV7-7, the J call TRBJ2-1; 9 bases map to TRBD1. The CDR3 runs 16 residues. Germline CDR1 is SSHAT and CDR2 is FNYEAQ (reference sequence). The CDR3 loop is CASSLQQGAGYNEQFF. The DNA of the CDR3 is TGTGCTAGCAGCTTACAACAGGGGGCAGGGTACAATGAGCAGTTCTTC.

The chain carries TRBV7-9 and TRBJ1-1; 8 bases fit TRBD1. There are 14 residues in the CDR3. Per the germline V gene, CDR1 is SEHNR and CDR2 is FQNEAQ (reference sequence). V gave up 3 bases and J gave up 5 bases; unmatched junction bases: 5. The CDR3: CASSFQGASTEAFF. CDR3 in DNA: TGTGCCAGCAGCTTTCAGGGGGCGTCGACTGAAGCTTTCTTT.

V gene TRBV7-9 combines with J gene TRBJ2-7; 7 bases align to TRBD1. The trim removed 5 bases at V and 9 bases at J, leaving 7 bases unmatched. CDR1 is SEHNR, CDR2 FQNEAQ, per germline (reference sequence). CDR3 length equals 12 residues. This chain's CDR3 is CASSHDRAGQYF. The CDR3 bases are TGTGCCAGCAGCCACGACAGGGCTGGGCAGTACTTC.

CDR3 coding DNA: TGTGCCAGTACGCGGGTTCCGGGACTAGCGATCTACAATGAGCAGTTCTTC. This encodes CASTRVPGLAIYNEQFF. The chain carries TRBV19 and TRBJ2-1; 10 nucleotides agree with TRBD2. The V segment lost 7 bases and the J segment 3 bases; nucleotides outside the gene matches: 12. This CDR3 is built from 17 residues. Per germline, CDR1 LNHDA and CDR2 SQIVND (reference sequence).

This chain links TRBV7-9 with TRBJ2-7, with D possibly matching TRBD1 (6 bases). The CDR3 spans 16 residues. Trimming shortened V by 1 base and J by 6 bases, and 19 bases separated the two germline ends. Germline lookup yields CDR1 SEHNR and CDR2 FQNEAQ (reference sequence). The CDR3 is CASSLENQGRGTEQYF. CDR3 nucleotide sequence: TGTGCCAGCAGCTTAGAAAACCAGGGCAGGGGAACCGAGCAGTACTTC.

The rearrangement links TRBV27 to TRBJ2-2; tentative D call: TRBD2 (5 bases). Germline CDR1 and CDR2: MNHEY and SMNVEV (reference sequence). This CDR3 spans 15 amino acids. Trimming stripped 2 bases from V and 5 bases from J, with 12 bases between. The CDR3 bases are TGTGCCAGCAGTTTAGGTGGGGAGATAACCGGGGAGCTGTTTTTT. As protein: CASSLGGEITGELFF.

The V call is TRBV11-3, the J call TRBJ1-2; the D gene is possibly TRBD1 (6 bases). The CDR3 is 14 residues long. V dropped 5 bases and J dropped 2 bases, with 12 bases sitting between them. Germline V CDR1 and CDR2: SGHNT, YENEEA. This chain's CDR3 is CASSQGKGNYGYTF. CDR3 bases: TGTGCCAGCAGCCAGGGGAAGGGGAACTATGGCTACACCTTC.

This chain joins TRBV6-5 and TRBJ1-1, with 8 bases that match TRBD1. The germline V gene has CDR1 MNHEY and CDR2 SVGAGI. The V gene end was trimmed by 6 bases and the J gene end by 2 bases; junction bases not matched to a gene: 5. The CDR3 length is 14 residues. The CDR3 DNA reads as TGTGCCAGCAGCTGGGACAGGAGTAACACTGAAGCTTTCTTT. This gives the protein CASSWDRSNTEAFF.

The V gene is TRBV5-1, the J gene TRBJ1-2, with 10 bases aligning to TRBD1. This CDR3 is 15 amino acids long. Germline V gene sequence: CDR1 SGHRS, CDR2 YFSETQ. V shed 2 bases, J shed 4 bases, and the junction held 5 bases outside the gene matches. DNA of the CDR3: TGCGCCAGCAGCTTAAGACAGGGGGCCAGCTATGGCTACACCTTC. It yields the protein CASSLRQGASYGYTF.

The chain is built from TRBV5-1 and TRBJ2-7; TRBD1 aligns across 7 bases. Per germline, CDR1 SGHRS and CDR2 YFSETQ. CDR3 length equals 16 residues. Trimming at V came to 0 bases and at J to 4 bases, leaving 10 bases not matched to a gene. This chain's CDR3 is CASSLAGFTGEYEQYF. CDR3 sequence (DNA): TGCGCCAGCAGCTTGGCCGGTTTTACAGGGGAATACGAGCAGTACTTC.

This clone appeared a single time. The chain carries TRBV11-3 and TRBJ2-2, with a tentative D call TRBD1 (6 bases). This CDR3 has 13 residues. The germline V and J ends were trimmed by 8 bases and 6 bases, with 13 bases remaining between them. CDR1 and CDR2 (germline): SGHNT, YENEEA. CDR3 DNA sequence: TGTGCCAGCCTCTTTCAGGGGTCCGGGGAGCTGTTTTTT. Its protein product is CASLFQGSGELFF.

The CDR3 spells CASRDRVYGYTF. The CDR3, as DNA: TGTGCCAGCAGGGACAGAGTCTATGGCTACACCTTC. The V and J genes are TRBV6-5 and TRBJ1-2; D is possibly TRBD1 (6 bases). This CDR3 region has 12 residues. Germline loops: CDR1 MNHEY, CDR2 SVGAGI. Trimming removed 6 bases from V and 4 bases from J, with 9 bases in between.

The chain is built from TRBV19 and TRBJ2-1; the D gene is possibly TRBD1 (5 bases). CDR1 is LNHDA, CDR2 SQIVND, per germline (reference sequence). The ends were cut back, 6 bases at V and 10 bases at J, with 22 bases in the middle. The CDR3 is 15 residues long. CDR3 DNA: TGTGCCAGTAGCCCATCCGGGTCCCCCCAGGGAGAGCAGTTCTTC. It encodes CASSPSGSPQGEQFF.

The rearrangement links TRBV3-1 (or the pseudogene TRBV3-2) to TRBJ2-7, with no clear D. The CDR3 covers 13 residues. Trimming removed 4 bases from V and 2 bases from J, with 9 bases in between. Germline V gene data show CDR1 as LGHDT and CDR2 as YNNKEL (reference sequence). The CDR3 spells CASSPTGAYEQYF. The DNA for the CDR3 is TGTGCCAGCAGCCCCACGGGTGCCTACGAGCAGTACTTC.

The chain joins TRBV5-6 to TRBJ1-1; unclear D gene. Germline values: CDR1 SGHDT, CDR2 YYEEEE. Deletions cut 0 bases from V and 2 bases from J, with 5 bases between. The CDR3 sequence is 13 residues long. In DNA, the CDR3 is TGTGCCAGCAGCTTGGCGACAAACACTGAAGCTTTCTTT. It encodes CASSLATNTEAFF.